Below, 18 T cell receptor beta chains from the same sample are listed, as sequenced in a study of blood T cell repertoires in COVID-19 (dated by TCRdb to about 2020). The protocol used for the library was the immunoSEQ multiplex PCR assay. TCRdb holds this immuneACCESS table with in-frame rearrangements only. Some clones are missing; in checked studies, unresolved V genes explain under half, and the rest has no known cause. Across this sample there are roughly 250,000 clones, with approximately 83% seen only once. Around 3.3% of the sample is taken by the ten largest. Sequencing was done on a sample of PBMCs or T cells enriched from blood (not recorded which). The receptor set was obtained from a woman aged 40-49 years with acute COVID-19.

The chain has TRBV11-3 and TRBJ2-1, with 9 bases matching TRBD1. This CDR3 is built from 13 residues. The germline CDR1 and CDR2 sequences are SGHNT and YENEEA. Losses at the gene ends were 3 bases for V and 6 bases for J; bases not matched to a gene: 0. As DNA, the CDR3 is TGTGCCAGCAGCTTGACAGGGGGCAATGAGCAGTTCTTC. It specifies CASSLTGGNEQFF.

This chain connects TRBV6-6 to TRBJ2-7; D call uncertain. Per germline, CDR1 MNHNY and CDR2 SVGAGI (reference sequence). With 5 bases removed from V and 3 bases from J, the gap between germline ends came to 11 bases. CDR3 length equals 13 residues. The CDR3 region has the DNA TGTGCCAGCAGTCCCTCCCCCTACTACGAGCAGTACTTC. Its translation: CASSPSPYYEQYF.

The gene calls are TRBV11-3 and TRBJ1-2; 7 bases line up with TRBD1. CDR1 is SGHNT and CDR2 is YENEEA in the germline V gene. J gave up 8 bases and V 0 bases, and 3 bases lay outside the gene matches. The CDR3 has 13 amino acids. The CDR3 spells CASSLDPTGGYTF. CDR3 DNA sequence: TGTGCCAGCAGCTTAGATCCGACAGGGGGCTACACCTTC.

The CDR3 sequence is CASSIGETQYF. The CDR3 DNA is TGTGCCAGCAGTATCGGAGAGACCCAGTACTTC. The chain carries TRBV12-3 or TRBV12-4 and TRBJ2-5; no definite D call. The CDR3 covers 11 residues. V was clipped by 5 bases and J by 4 bases, with 5 bases between them.

The chain combines TRBV6-5 with TRBJ2-1, with TRBD2 matching over 15 bases. CDR3 length: 15 residues. The trim removed 5 bases at V and 9 bases at J, leaving 5 bases unmatched. From germline, CDR1 is MNHEY and CDR2 SVGAGI. The DNA for the CDR3 is TGTGCCAGCAGTCGGGGGACTAGCGGGGGGAGTGAGCAGTTCTTC. It specifies CASSRGTSGGSEQFF.

This clone has a single count. The chain recombines TRBV7-9 with TRBJ2-7, with D hard to call. Germline CDR1 is SEHNR and CDR2 is FQNEAQ (reference sequence). Trimming took off 0 bases at V and 4 bases at J, with 7 bases between the two ends. The CDR3 extends over 13 amino acids. The CDR3 DNA reads as TGTGCCAGCAGCTTAGCCCAGGATTACGAGCAGTACTTC. It specifies CASSLAQDYEQYF.

The CDR3 reads CSVGGDGNQPQHF. For the CDR3, the DNA is TGCAGCGTTGGTGGAGACGGCAATCAGCCCCAGCATTTT. The chain uses TRBV29-1 and TRBJ1-5; no definite D call. This CDR3 is built from 13 residues. Deletions cut 4 bases from V and 2 bases from J, with 9 bases between. Per germline, CDR1 SQVTM and CDR2 ANQGSEA.

V and J are TRBV7-6 and TRBJ1-6, with unresolved D. CDR3 size: 16 residues. V gave up 2 bases and J gave up 0 bases, with 8 bases separating them. Germline V gives CDR1 SGHVS, CDR2 FNYEAQ. CDR3 amino acids: CASSLFHSSYNSPLHF. The CDR3 DNA sequence: TGTGCCAGCAGCTTATTCCACAGCTCCTATAATTCACCCCTCCACTTT.

V and J are TRBV7-9 and TRBJ2-5; tentatively, D is TRBD1 (5 bases). Deletions cut 1 base from V and 5 bases from J, with 14 bases between. The CDR3 has 15 residues. From germline, CDR1 is SEHNR and CDR2 FQNEAQ (reference sequence). The CDR3 DNA reads as TGTGCCAGCAGCTTAGGAGTCAGGGTGCGGGAGACCCAGTACTTC. It specifies CASSLGVRVRETQYF.

Only a few counts were recorded for this clone. The gene calls are TRBV7-9 and TRBJ2-2; TRBD2 might be the D (6 bases). The CDR3 consists of 16 residues. Trimming took 2 bases from V and 2 from J, leaving 12 bases between them. CDR1 is SEHNR, CDR2 FQNEAQ, per germline (reference sequence). The CDR3 region is CASSLSGLHNTGELFF. The CDR3 DNA sequence: TGTGCCAGCAGCTTATCGGGACTGCACAACACCGGGGAGCTGTTTTTT.

V gene TRBV7-9 combines with J gene TRBJ1-2; 8 bases match TRBD1. The junction had 9 bases not matched to a gene; V was cut back by 5 bases and J by 7 bases. CDR1 SEHNR and CDR2 FQNEAQ come from the germline V gene (reference sequence). This CDR3 has 14 amino acids. CDR3 sequence: CASSPRQGKPGYTF. For the CDR3, the DNA is TGTGCCAGCAGCCCGAGACAGGGGAAACCTGGCTACACCTTC.

This chain connects TRBV7-6 to TRBJ2-3, with TRBD2 matching 12 bases. This CDR3 is built from 17 residues. V was pared by 5 bases and J by 2 bases, with 8 bases of the junction left unmatched. The germline gives CDR1 SGHVS, CDR2 FNYEAQ. CDR3 loop: CASSLRLAGVYTDTQYF. CDR3 nucleotide sequence: TGTGCCAGCAGCCTAAGACTAGCGGGAGTATACACAGATACGCAGTATTTT.

The CDR3 is CASSFRGLEGYEQYF. For the CDR3, the DNA is TGTGCCAGCAGTTTCCGGGGACTAGAAGGATACGAGCAGTACTTC. The V gene is TRBV27, the J gene TRBJ2-7; 8 bases match TRBD2. V trimming: 3 bases; J trimming: 4 bases; junction bases outside the gene matches: 8. The CDR3 covers 15 residues. Germline V gene lookup returns CDR1 MNHEY and CDR2 SMNVEV (reference sequence).

The chain links TRBV13 to TRBJ2-3; possibly TRBD2 for D (6 bases). Trimming cost V 3 bases and J 0 bases, with 13 bases left between them. This CDR3 comprises 16 residues. CDR1 and CDR2 from the germline V gene are PRHDT and FYEKMQ (reference sequence). The CDR3 nucleotides read TGTGCCAGCAGCTTGGAGGGAGAGACTAGCACAGATACGCAGTATTTT. Translating gives CASSLEGETSTDTQYF.

The chain employs TRBV30 and TRBJ1-2; 8 nucleotides agree with TRBD1. V lost 3 bases to trimming and J lost 7 bases; unmatched junction nucleotides: 13. The CDR3 is 15 residues long. CDR1 is GTSNPN, CDR2 SVGIG, per germline (reference sequence). This CDR3 reads CAWRLNPGQVCGYTF. For the CDR3, the DNA is TGTGCCTGGAGACTAAACCCGGGACAGGTCTGTGGCTACACCTTC.

DNA for the CDR3: TGTGCCAGCAGCCAAACCTCGGGACAGGGGGCGAATGAGCAGTTCTTC. This encodes CASSQTSGQGANEQFF. This chain uses TRBV3-1 (or the pseudogene TRBV3-2) with TRBJ2-1, with 12 nucleotides matching TRBD1. CDR1 LGHDT and CDR2 YNNKEL come from the germline V gene (reference sequence). The V segment lost 2 bases and the J segment 7 bases; nucleotides outside the gene matches: 6. This CDR3 is built from 16 residues.

The CDR3: CAWSFGSDGYTF. In DNA form, the CDR3 reads TGTGCCTGGAGTTTCGGGTCGGATGGCTACACCTTC. The chain is built from TRBV30 and TRBJ1-2; D unresolved. V dropped 2 bases and J dropped 6 bases, with 10 bases sitting between them. There are 12 residues in the CDR3. Germline-derived CDR1 and CDR2 are GTSNPN and SVGIG (reference sequence).

V usage is TRBV7-9 and J usage is TRBJ2-1, with D perhaps matching TRBD1 (6 bases). The ends were cut back, 2 bases at V and 2 bases at J, with 13 bases in the middle. This CDR3 spans 16 amino acids. The germline gives CDR1 SEHNR, CDR2 FQNEAQ (reference sequence). CDR3 sequence: CASSLSWGHTYNEQFF. CDR3 nucleotide sequence: TGTGCCAGCAGCTTATCATGGGGACACACCTACAATGAGCAGTTCTTC.